The next 21 T cell receptor beta chains were all read from a single sample in a study of post-analysis software for immune sequencing data. Study conclusions and caveats: TRBV5-6, TRBV5-1 and TRBV20-1 belonged to a set of roughly 5 TRBV segments that were more frequent in patients than controls.

These receptors are not linked to any known antigen. Prepared libraries of TCR beta cDNA carried unique molecular identifiers. TCRdb ran MiXCR on the PCR reads and lists one entry per CDR3 protein. The sample comprises fewer than 850,000 distinct CDR3 sequences, 25% to 30% of which are singletons, and more than 0.45% rests with the top ten. The sample was blood. These receptors originate from a girl between 5 and 17 years old with multiple sclerosis.

The chain carries TRBV9 and TRBJ2-5; TRBD1 might be the D (6 bases). This CDR3 is built from 14 residues. CDR1 SGDLS and CDR2 YYNGEE come from the germline V gene. Trimming removed 2 bases at V and 5 bases at J, with 13 bases between. The CDR3: CASSVAQGRETQYF. The CDR3 DNA is TGTGCCAGCAGCGTGGCACAGGGCAGGGAGACCCAGTACTTC.

This clonotype was seen only a few times. The CDR3 nucleotides are TGCAGCGTAGGGACTAGCGAGCCCCTAGCCAAAAACATTCAGTACTTC. This encodes CSVGTSEPLAKNIQYF. V and J are TRBV29-1 and TRBJ2-4, with 10 nucleotides matching TRBD2. The CDR3 extends over 16 amino acids. CDR1 and CDR2 from the germline V gene are SQVTM and ANQGSEA. V lost 6 bases to trimming and J lost 0 bases; unmatched junction nucleotides: 8.

The rearrangement uses TRBV14 and TRBJ2-2; TRBD1 matches at 7 bases. Unmatched junction bases numbered 4, after V lost 0 bases and J lost 0 bases. The germline V gene encodes CDR1 SGHDN and CDR2 FVKESK. The CDR3 runs to 17 residues. The CDR3 coding sequence is TGTGCCAGCAGCCAAGACTGGACAGGCGCGAACACCGGGGAGCTGTTTTTT. Amino acid sequence: CASSQDWTGANTGELFF. The whole variable domain, remainder taken from reference TRBV14 and TRBJ2-2, is EAGVTQFPSHSVIEKGQTVTLRCDPISGHDNLYWYRRVMGKEIKFLLHFVKESKQDESGMPNNRFLAERTGGTYSTLKVQPAELEDSGVYFCASSQDWTGANTGELFFGEGSRLTVL.

Notes on this clonotype: Since a much larger clone is just one base distant, this may be a read error. This chain joins TRBV5-1 and TRBJ2-1; TRBD2 agrees at 7 bases. After removal of 3 bases from V and 4 bases from J, the junction contained 7 bases not matched to a gene. From germline, CDR1 is SGHRS and CDR2 YFSETQ. The CDR3 runs 15 residues. The CDR3 here is CASSSVGTTYNEQFF. The CDR3 nucleotides read TGCGCCAGCAGCTCGGTGGGGACTACGTACAATGAGCAGTTCTTC.

The chain has TRBV7-2 and TRBJ2-7; D perhaps matches TRBD1 (5 bases). The end of the DNA is better explained by TRBJ2-5, so the J call may be wrong. This CDR3 spans 14 amino acids. Germline V gives CDR1 SGHTA, CDR2 FQGNSA. The CDR3 loop reads CASSQRWGLETQYF. The CDR3 DNA reads as TGTGCCAGCAGCCAGAGATGGGGCCTTGAGACCCAGTACTTC.

This clonotype was seen only a few times. V gene TRBV20-1 combines with J gene TRBJ2-3; no firm D call. Per the germline V gene, CDR1 is DFQATT and CDR2 is SNEGSKA (reference sequence). V was clipped by 0 bases and J by 8 bases, with 15 bases between them. The CDR3 runs 14 residues. CDR3 in DNA: TGCAGTGCTAGAGAACGGCTCTTGGATACTACGCAGTATTTT. Translation gives CSARERLLDTTQYF.

As regards this clonotype: At one of its ends the junction is not consistent with the germline gene, which may arise from a read error. The chain carries TRBV10-3 and TRBJ2-2, with D maybe TRBD2 (6 bases). This CDR3 region has 12 residues. The germline gives CDR1 ENHRY, CDR2 SYGVKD. CDR3: CAITGEGGKLFF. The CDR3 nucleotides are TGTGCCATCACAGGAGAAGGCGGGAAGCTGTTTTTT.

V usage is TRBV7-8 and J usage is TRBJ2-4, with D possibly called TRBD1 or TRBD2 (5 bases each). There are 16 residues in the CDR3. Trimming took 1 base from V and 8 from J, leaving 18 bases between them. Looked up from germline, CDR1 is SGHVS and CDR2 is FQNEAQ. CDR3 DNA: TGTGCCAGCAGCTTAGTAGCAGGGACGGGTGTGGACATTCAGTACTTC. It yields the protein CASSLVAGTGVDIQYF.

This clonotype was seen only a few times. The chain couples TRBV27 to TRBJ1-2; possible D gene TRBD1, 5 bases. Germline CDR1 and CDR2: MNHEY and SMNVEV (reference sequence). The CDR3 is made up of 13 amino acids. V was clipped by 8 bases and J by 5 bases, with 15 bases between them. The CDR3, as DNA: TGTGCCAGCGCCCGATTGGGGGGATATGGCTACACCTTC. This sequence encodes CASARLGGYGYTF.

CDR3 loop: CSTTVGRGGDTQYF. The CDR3 coding sequence is TGCAGTACGACCGTAGGCAGGGGTGGGGATACGCAGTATTTT. The V and J genes are TRBV20-1 and TRBJ2-3; weak D call: TRBD1 (6 bases). This CDR3 region has 14 residues. CDR1 is DFQATT and CDR2 is SNEGSKA in the germline V gene (reference sequence). Trimming took 8 bases from V and 6 from J, leaving 21 bases between them.

The chain is built from TRBV10-2 and TRBJ1-1, with D maybe TRBD1 (5 bases). The germline CDR1 and CDR2 sequences are WSHSY and SAAADI. The germline V and J ends were trimmed by 3 bases and 8 bases, with 16 bases remaining between them. The CDR3 is 14 amino acids. The CDR3 protein is CASSEGTPRAEAFF. The CDR3 DNA reads TGCGCCAGCAGTGAAGGGACCCCAAGGGCCGAAGCTTTCTTT.

The V call is TRBV7-8, the J call TRBJ2-1; D is unresolved. Germline loops: CDR1 SGHVS, CDR2 FQNEAQ. The V and J ends lost 0 bases and 0 bases respectively, with 6 bases between them. This CDR3 has 15 residues. The CDR3 spells CASSLAAGSYNEQFF. CDR3 coding DNA: TGTGCCAGCAGCTTAGCCGCTGGCTCCTACAATGAGCAGTTCTTC.

This clonotype turned up a few times. The chain joins TRBV6-6 to TRBJ2-5; D might be TRBD2 (6 bases). CDR1 MNHNY and CDR2 SVGAGI come from the germline V gene (reference sequence). Trimming pared 0 bases from V and 5 bases from J, leaving 13 bases between. This CDR3 is 15 amino acids long. The CDR3 here is CASSYSRDHYETQYF. Written as DNA, the CDR3 is TGTGCCAGCAGTTACTCGCGGGACCATTACGAGACCCAGTACTTC.

The rearrangement links TRBV9 to TRBJ2-3; TRBD2 aligns across 10 bases. V dropped 3 bases and J dropped 2; count of bases not matched to a gene: 12. The germline V gene has CDR1 SGDLS and CDR2 YYNGEE. The CDR3 loop spans 18 amino acids. The CDR3 DNA follows: TGTGCCAGCAGCGCCGCCAGCGGGAGGGGAGGCCCCACAGATACGCAGTATTTT. Its protein product is CASSAASGRGGPTDTQYF.

This clonotype showed up just a few times. V and J are TRBV6-5 and TRBJ2-1, with D perhaps TRBD2 (6 bases). Germline V gene data show CDR1 as MNHEY and CDR2 as SVGAGI. Trimming cost V 0 bases and J 11 bases, with 14 bases left between them. The CDR3 has 14 residues. The CDR3 is CASSYSRDSHKQFF. The CDR3 DNA reads as TGTGCCAGCAGTTACTCAAGGGACTCCCATAAGCAGTTCTTC.

A few counts support this clonotype. The J gene is TRBJ1-1, the V gene TRBV7-6, with a tentative D call TRBD1 (6 bases). The CDR3 is 15 amino acids. V was cut by 5 bases and J by 1 base, with 14 bases left in between. Germline loops: CDR1 SGHVS, CDR2 FNYEAQ. CDR3 region: CASSLGGQSNTEAFF. The CDR3 bases are TGTGCCAGCAGCCTAGGGGGGCAATCGAACACTGAAGCTTTCTTT.

CDR3 in DNA: TGTGCCAGCAGCTTATCGGGGCCCCGCTCCTACAATGAGCAGTTCTTC. Its protein product is CASSLSGPRSYNEQFF. The chain is built from TRBV11-2 and TRBJ2-1, with D perhaps given as TRBD1 or TRBD2 (5 bases each). Between the trimmed V and J ends, which lost 2 bases and 0 bases, there was a span of 11 bases. Per the germline V gene, CDR1 is SGHAT and CDR2 is FQNNGV. The CDR3 extends over 16 amino acids. Full variable domain (missing parts from reference TRBV11-2 and TRBJ2-1): EAGVAQSPRYKIIEKRQSVAFWCNPISGHATLYWYQQILGQGPKLLIQFQNNGVVDDSQLPKDRFSAERLKGVDSTLKIQPAKLEDSAVYLCASSLSGPRSYNEQFFGPGTRLTVL.

This clonotype was seen only a few times. The chain links TRBV12-3 or TRBV12-4 to TRBJ2-1; TRBD2 agrees at 9 bases. The CDR3 has 14 amino acids. The trim removed 8 bases at V and 8 bases at J, leaving 10 bases unmatched. CDR3 nucleotide sequence: TGTGCCAGCGGATTGCTAGCGGGATTCGATGAGCAGTTCTTC. Its translation: CASGLLAGFDEQFF.

This clonotype was observed at least ten times. This chain joins TRBV7-2 and TRBJ2-7, with D possibly TRBD2 on 6 matching bases. Trimming cost V 1 base and J 3 bases, with 13 bases left between them. Germline V CDR1 and CDR2: SGHTA, FQGNSA. The length of the CDR3 is 15 residues. The CDR3 loop is CASSLDRRAGYEQYF. CDR3 DNA: TGTGCCAGCAGCTTAGACAGGAGGGCGGGCTACGAGCAGTACTTC.

The J gene is TRBJ2-7, the V gene TRBV13; D perhaps matches TRBD1 (6 bases). The closer fit of TRBJ2-5 to the DNA end suggests the J call may be wrong. Germline CDR1 PRHDT, CDR2 FYEKMQ (reference sequence). The CDR3 has 16 residues. This chain's CDR3 is CASSISGQGPWETQYF. In nucleotides, the CDR3 is TGTGCCAGCAGCATCTCAGGCCAGGGGCCTTGGGAGACCCAGTACTTC.

In this sample, this clonotype turned up many times. The chain links TRBV6-5 to TRBJ2-7; D is possibly TRBD1 (7 bases). This CDR3 is built from 13 residues. V lost 9 bases and J 6 bases, leaving 18 bases between the germline ends. Germline V CDR1 and CDR2: MNHEY, SVGAGI. The CDR3 DNA reads as TGTGCCAGTGGGACTGACAGGGCCGGCGAGCAGTACTTC. Protein product: CASGTDRAGEQYF.